This T cell receptor (beta chain) was obtained from a study of CD8 T cells in ankylosing spondylitis. Whole-study results and caveats: Characteristic, it appeared, of ankylosing spondylitis blood was a TCR beta motif of 7 or 8 highly homologous variants. The authors reported significant enrichment of disease-linked clones in matched ankylosing spondylitis synovial fluid.

CDR1 and CDR2 from the germline V gene are MGHRA and YSYEKL. The CDR3 runs 17 residues. Trimming removed 1 base at V and 4 bases at J, with 19 bases between. In making TCR beta libraries, quantitative 5'-RACE with molecular barcodes was used. One entry per CDR3 protein, called by TCRdb with MiXCR from the 5' RACE reads. This table holds about 150,000 distinct CDR3 sequences, 30% to 35% found once. With respect to this clonotype: Its cognate antigen is unknown.

The rearrangement joins TRBV4-1 to TRBJ1-2; D perhaps matches TRBD1 (5 bases). Source material: synovial fluid, either unsorted or a sorted T cell fraction (not recorded which). The receptor was isolated from a male donor with ankylosing spondylitis. CDR3: CASSQGWTQVGGYGYTF. The DNA of the CDR3 is TGCGCCAGCAGCCAAGGGTGGACACAGGTCGGAGGCTATGGCTACACCTTC.